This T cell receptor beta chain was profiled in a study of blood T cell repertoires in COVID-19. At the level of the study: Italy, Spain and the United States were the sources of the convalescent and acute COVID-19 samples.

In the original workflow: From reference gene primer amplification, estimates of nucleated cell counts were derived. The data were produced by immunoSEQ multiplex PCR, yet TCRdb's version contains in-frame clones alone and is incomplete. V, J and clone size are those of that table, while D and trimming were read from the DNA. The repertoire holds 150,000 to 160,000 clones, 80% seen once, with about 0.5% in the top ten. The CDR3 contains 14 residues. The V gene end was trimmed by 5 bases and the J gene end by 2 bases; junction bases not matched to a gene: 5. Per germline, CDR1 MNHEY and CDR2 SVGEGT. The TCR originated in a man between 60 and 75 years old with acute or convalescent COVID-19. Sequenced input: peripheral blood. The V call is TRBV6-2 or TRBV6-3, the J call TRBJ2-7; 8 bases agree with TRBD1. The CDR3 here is CASSLIQGAYEQYF. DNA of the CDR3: TGTGCCAGCAGTCTCATACAGGGGGCCTACGAGCAGTACTTC.